This entry features one T cell receptor (beta chain) sequence. Its antigen is undetermined. The source of the sample is a study of cytomegalovirus exposure and HLA in healthy donors. Profiled with immunoSEQ multiplex PCR; TCRdb holds only in-frame clones, not every one. This sample has 260,000 or so clones, with more than 75% found just once. Study-level results: Overall, roughly 150 TCR beta chains were annotated as cytomegalovirus-associated. Clusters of TCRs from the first cohort tended to co-occur in the 90 to 150 validation repertoires (as a later analysis found).

The receptor was isolated from a woman younger than 30 in good health and CMV-seronegative. The sequenced material came from PBMCs.

CDR3 sequence (DNA): TGTGCCTGGGGGACGGGACTAGCGGACCAAGAGACCCAGTACTTC. Translated, it gives CAWGTGLADQETQYF. The chain links TRBV30 to TRBJ2-5; 11 nucleotides agree with TRBD2. CDR1 is GTSNPN, CDR2 SVGIG, per germline (reference sequence). Unmatched junction bases numbered 5, after V lost 5 bases and J lost 0 bases. This CDR3 region has 15 residues.